Listed below are T cell receptor beta chains from one sample, sequenced in a study of cytomegalovirus exposure and HLA in healthy donors. Sequencing used immunoSEQ multiplex PCR; TCRdb keeps in-frame clones, though not all of them. Among approximately 120,000 clones, about two thirds were seen once, and the ten largest hold less than 5%. Sequenced sample: PBMCs. The receptors shown here come from a man in his 60s in good health and CMV-seropositive. Both conserved end residues are part of each CDR3. The D gene is left open where the match is weak. For some rows the clone size is stated as once, few or many, or as a class when expanded; others skip it.

CDR3 DNA | CDR3 protein | CDR3 length | clone size | V gene | D gene | J gene
TGTGCCAGTAGTACGGACAGGGAAAACGGCAATCAGCCCCAGCATTTT | CASSTDRENGNQPQHF | 16 | NA | TRBV19 | TRBD1 | TRBJ1-5
TGTGCCGGAGAGAAGACAGGAGCCAATTACAATGAGCAGTTCTTC | CAGEKTGANYNEQFF | 15 | NA | TRBV6-1 | NA | TRBJ2-1
TGTGCCAGCAGCTCCCAGGGCGATGAGCAGTTCTTC | CASSSQGDEQFF | 12 | NA | TRBV5-6 | NA | TRBJ2-1
TGTGCCAGTAGTATGAGGGGACTGAGCAATCAGCCCCAGCATTTT | CASSMRGLSNQPQHF | 15 | NA | TRBV19 | NA | TRBJ1-5
TGTGCCAGTAGTGGAAGGGGCTCCTATAATTCACCCCTCCACTTT | CASSGRGSYNSPLHF | 15 | few | TRBV19 | NA | TRBJ1-6
TGTGCCAGCAGATCAAACCGGGGAAACACTGAAGCTTTCTTT | CASRSNRGNTEAFF | 14 | NA | TRBV11-2 | NA | TRBJ1-1
TGCGCCAGCTCCAGGGGATTAGATGGAAACACCATATATTTT | CASSRGLDGNTIYF | 14 | NA | TRBV10-2 | NA | TRBJ1-3
TGTGCCACCAGCAGAGATCTAGCGGACAGCACAGATACGCAGTATTTT | CATSRDLADSTDTQYF | 16 | NA | TRBV15 | TRBD2 | TRBJ2-3
TGCGCCAGCAGCCAACCGGGACAGGGGTTACACGAGCAGTACTTC | CASSQPGQGLHEQYF | 15 | NA | TRBV5-1 | TRBD1 | TRBJ2-7
TGTGCCAGCAGTCCCCAGGGATGGGACACTGAAGCTTTCTTT | CASSPQGWDTEAFF | 14 | NA | TRBV28 | NA | TRBJ1-1
TGTGCCAGCAGTGGAACGGGGGGGGGATACAATGAGCAGTTCTTC | CASSGTGGGYNEQFF | 15 | NA | TRBV5-4 | TRBD2 | TRBJ2-1
TGTGCCAGCTCACCTTCTACTAGGTCCTCCTACAATGAGCAGTTCTTC | CASSPSTRSSYNEQFF | 16 | NA | TRBV18 | NA | TRBJ2-1
TGTGCCAGCAGTTACCGGCCTCAGGGGGCTGGCTACACCTTC | CASSYRPQGAGYTF | 14 | NA | TRBV6-6 | TRBD1 | TRBJ1-2
TGTGCCAGCAGTCGCCTCGACAGGACGAACACTGAAGCTTTCTTT | CASSRLDRTNTEAFF | 15 | NA | TRBV6-5 | NA | TRBJ1-1
TGTGCCAGCAGCTTACGGCAGACTAGCTCCTACAATGAGCAGTTCTTC | CASSLRQTSSYNEQFF | 16 | NA | TRBV7-3 | NA | TRBJ2-1
TGCGCCAGCAGCCAAGGAGCAGGGGGCGAACAAGAGACCCAGTACTTC | CASSQGAGGEQETQYF | 16 | once | TRBV4-1 | TRBD1 | TRBJ2-5
TGTGCCAGCAGCCCACATGAAGGGGCGGCTTGGGGTGAGCAGTTCTTC | CASSPHEGAAWGEQFF | 16 | NA | TRBV9 | NA | TRBJ2-1
TGCGCCAGCAGCTTTCAGGGGGCGAACACTGAAGCTTTCTTT | CASSFQGANTEAFF | 14 | NA | TRBV5-1 | TRBD1 | TRBJ1-1
TGCGCCAGCAGTACAAGGACACCCTTACCCGGGGAGCTGTTTTTT | CASSTRTPLPGELFF | 15 | once | TRBV10-2 | NA | TRBJ2-2
TGTGCCAGCACCGGTGGGGGGTCGGAAAACACTGAAGCTTTCTTT | CASTGGGSENTEAFF | 15 | NA | TRBV5-4 | NA | TRBJ1-1
TGTGCCAGTAATCTACAGGGGCGTATAGGAGCTTTCTTT | CASNLQGRIGAFF | 13 | NA | TRBV6-6 | TRBD1 | TRBJ1-1
TGTGCCAGCAGCTTTTCCACTAAGGTTTTCTTT | CASSFSTKVFF | 11 | once | TRBV5-8 | NA | TRBJ1-1
TGTGCCAGCAGCTTTACTACAGGGGATAATTCACCCCTCCACTTT | CASSFTTGDNSPLHF | 15 | NA | TRBV9 | TRBD1 | TRBJ1-6
TGTGCCTGGGCCCTAGATCATGATCAGCCCCAGCATTTT | CAWALDHDQPQHF | 13 | NA | TRBV30 | NA | TRBJ1-5
TGTGCCAGCAGTTACTCCGACGGAGCCGTTCGCTACGAGCAGTACTTC | CASSYSDGAVRYEQYF | 16 | once | TRBV6-5 | NA | TRBJ2-7
TGTGCCAGCAGTGTGAGGGACACAGATACGCAGTATTTT | CASSVRDTDTQYF | 13 | few | TRBV6-4 | NA | TRBJ2-3
TGTGCCAGCAGTTACGGGACAGGGGACCACCAAGAGACCCAGTACTTC | CASSYGTGDHQETQYF | 16 | NA | TRBV6-5 | TRBD1 | TRBJ2-5
TGTGCCAGCAGCCCGACTCACTTCAGCGGGAACGGCTTAACAATGACACTGAGGAATGAGCAGTTCTTC | CASSPTHFSGNGLTMTLRNEQFF | 23 | few | TRBV4-2 | TRBD2 | TRBJ2-1
TGCGCCAGCAGCTTGGGGCTCCGGGACAGGCAAGAGACCCAGTACTTC | CASSLGLRDRQETQYF | 16 | NA | TRBV5-1 | TRBD1 | TRBJ2-5
TGTGCCAGTACCGGGGGAAGTGTGTCGATCGGAAAACTGTTTTTT | CASTGGSVSIGKLFF | 15 | NA | TRBV19 | NA | TRBJ1-4
TGTGCCAGCAGTGGAGACAGCAGTCGGTACTTC | CASSGDSSRYF | 11 | few | TRBV2 | NA | TRBJ2-7
TGTGCCAGCAGCACCCCAGGGGAGAGCTCCTACGAGCAGTACTTC | CASSTPGESSYEQYF | 15 | NA | TRBV6-4 | NA | TRBJ2-7
TGCAGCGCCGTATTATCAGGGTGGGGGACCCAGTACTTC | CSAVLSGWGTQYF | 13 | NA | TRBV29-1 | NA | TRBJ2-5
TGTGCCAGCAGCTTCGGGGGAATCGAGACCCAGTACTTC | CASSFGGIETQYF | 13 | NA | TRBV7-9 | NA | TRBJ2-5
TGTGCTAGTGGTAATACCGACGGACAGGGGGTGGGCGAGCAGTACTTC | CASGNTDGQGVGEQYF | 16 | NA | TRBV12-5 | TRBD1 | TRBJ2-7
TGCGCCAGCAGCCTATTATTTCGGACAGACAATCAGCCCCAGCATTTT | CASSLLFRTDNQPQHF | 16 | few | TRBV4-1 | NA | TRBJ1-5
TGTGCCAGCTCACCACCAACAGGTTCTTATGGCTACACCTTC | CASSPPTGSYGYTF | 14 | NA | TRBV18 | NA | TRBJ1-2
TGTGCCAGCGTGGGGCGGGGAGGTTCTGGCTACACCTTC | CASVGRGGSGYTF | 13 | NA | TRBV6-6 | NA | TRBJ1-2
TGTGCCAGCAGTGACAGGTTGGCTAACTATGGCTACACCTTC | CASSDRLANYGYTF | 14 | NA | TRBV6-1 | NA | TRBJ1-2
TGCGCCAGCAGTGAGCAACAGGGCACTGAAGCTTTCTTT | CASSEQQGTEAFF | 13 | NA | TRBV10-1 | NA | TRBJ1-1
TGTGCCAGCAGGTACCACAGGGTTCCGGAAGAGACCCAGTACTTC | CASRYHRVPEETQYF | 15 | NA | TRBV6-6 | NA | TRBJ2-5